This is a list of T cell receptor beta chains from one sample in a study of blood T cell repertoires in COVID-19. Sequencing was performed with immunoSEQ multiplex PCR; in TCRdb, only in-frame clones are kept and a portion is missing. This table holds some 400,000 clones, 85% to 90% found once. Material: peripheral blood. The source is a man between 18 and 29 years old with active or convalescent COVID-19. The CDR3 runs from the conserved cysteine through the conserved F or W. Fields, in order: J gene, V gene, clone size, D gene, CDR3 DNA, CDR3 protein. The D gene is left open where the match is weak. Size values are once, few and many counts, or a class for expanded clones, and some rows have none.

TRBJ2-5	TRBV7-8	.	.	TGTGCCAGCAGCCGAGGCAACCAGCGAGAGACCCAGTACTTC	CASSRGNQRETQYF
TRBJ1-4	TRBV19	.	.	TGTGCCAGTAGTATGAATAGCGGGGAAAAACTGTTTTTT	CASSMNSGEKLFF
TRBJ1-4	TRBV28	.	TRBD1	TGTGCCAGCAGTCCCCAACAGGGGCAAACCAGAAAACTGTTTTTT	CASSPQQGQTRKLFF
TRBJ1-5	TRBV28	once	.	TGTGCCAGCAGTTTATCGCCAGGGTCGTATCAGCCCCAGCATTTT	CASSLSPGSYQPQHF
TRBJ1-5	TRBV2	.	.	TGTGCCAGCAAGGCCGGAGAATCTGGGCAGCCCCAGCATTTT	CASKAGESGQPQHF
TRBJ2-2	TRBV6-6	.	TRBD2	TGTGCCAGCAGTTTACCGGGACTAGCGGACGCCGGGGAGCTGTTTTTT	CASSLPGLADAGELFF
TRBJ1-2	TRBV11-2	.	.	TGTGCCAGCAGCCCGCAAACGACAGCCCGCTCTTATGGCTACACCTTC	CASSPQTTARSYGYTF
TRBJ1-6	TRBV21-1	.	.	TGTGCCAGCAGCAAACCGAAGGGAGAAGGCTCCTATAATTCACCCCTCCACTTT	CASSKPKGEGSYNSPLHF
TRBJ2-1	TRBV19	.	.	TGTGCCAGTAGTCCCACCGGACGGGGCAATGAGCAGTTCTTC	CASSPTGRGNEQFF
TRBJ1-5	TRBV24-1	once	.	TGTGCCACCAGTGTATCCGTTAGCAATCAGCCCCAGCATTTT	CATSVSVSNQPQHF
TRBJ1-5	TRBV7-8	.	TRBD1	TGTGCCAGCAGCTTAGGGCCAGGGGGCGTTGGTCAGCCCCAGCATTTT	CASSLGPGGVGQPQHF
TRBJ2-1	TRBV7-3	.	TRBD2	TGTGCCAGCAGCCCAACGGGTCTAGCGGGAGTGTTGGGCTACAATGAGCAGTTCTTC	CASSPTGLAGVLGYNEQFF
TRBJ1-2	TRBV28	.	TRBD1	TGTGCCAGCATGATGACAGGGTACGGCTACACCTTC	CASMMTGYGYTF
TRBJ1-1	TRBV5-5	once	TRBD1	TGTGCCAGCAGCTGGACAGGGGGCGGGAGCACTGAAGCTTTCTTT	CASSWTGGGSTEAFF
TRBJ2-1	TRBV5-1	.	.	TGCGCCAGCAGCTTGACAGGGCCCTACAATGAGCAGTTCTTC	CASSLTGPYNEQFF
TRBJ1-2	TRBV29-1	once	TRBD1	TGCAGCGTTGAAGATTGGACAGGGGGGAGGTATGGCTACACCTTC	CSVEDWTGGRYGYTF
TRBJ1-2	TRBV7-9	.	TRBD1	TGTGCCAGCAGCTCCGGGGGGACAGGCTATTATGGCTACACCTTC	CASSSGGTGYYGYTF
TRBJ1-2	TRBV9	once	.	TGTGCCAGCAGCGTGTCAGGGGAGGGTGGCTACACCTTC	CASSVSGEGGYTF
TRBJ2-1	TRBV4-3	.	TRBD2	TGCGCCAGCAGCCAACTAGCGGGGGGCATCAATGAGCAGTTCTTC	CASSQLAGGINEQFF